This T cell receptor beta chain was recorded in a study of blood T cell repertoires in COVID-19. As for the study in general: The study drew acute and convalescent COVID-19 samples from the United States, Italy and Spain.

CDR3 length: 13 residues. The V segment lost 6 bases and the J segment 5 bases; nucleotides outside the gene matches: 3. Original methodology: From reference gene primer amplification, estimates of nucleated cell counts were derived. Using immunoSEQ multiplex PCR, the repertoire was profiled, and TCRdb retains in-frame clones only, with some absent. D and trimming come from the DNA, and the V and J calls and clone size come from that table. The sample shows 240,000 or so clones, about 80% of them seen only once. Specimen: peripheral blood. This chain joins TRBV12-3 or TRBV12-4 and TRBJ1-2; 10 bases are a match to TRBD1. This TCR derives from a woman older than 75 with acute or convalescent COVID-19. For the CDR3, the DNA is TGTGCCAGCAGCAAGGGACAGGGGTATGGCTACACCTTC. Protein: CASSKGQGYGYTF.